This passage covers 26 T cell receptor beta chains from one sample sequenced in a study of blood T cell repertoires in COVID-19. Method: immunoSEQ multiplex PCR; TCRdb's copy keeps in-frame clones and lacks some. The sample consists of 35,000 to 45,000 clones, approximately 90% of them appearing once. Sequencing used peripheral blood. The receptors stem from a man aged 50-59 years with active COVID-19.

The V and J genes are TRBV7-2 and TRBJ2-2; D possibly corresponds to TRBD2 (5 bases). Germline CDR1 reads SGHTA; CDR2 reads FQGNSA. V was trimmed by 5 bases and J by 7 bases, leaving 14 bases between them. CDR3 length: 14 residues. Written as DNA, the CDR3 is TGTGCCAGCAGCGCGGACTCGCCTGGCGGGGAGCTGTTTTTT. This codes for CASSADSPGGELFF.

This clone came up a few times. The genes are TRBV28 and TRBJ1-5; D unresolved. The CDR3 has 11 residues. The ends were cut back, 4 bases at V and 8 bases at J, with 6 bases in the middle. CDR1 MDHEN and CDR2 SYDVKM come from the germline V gene. The CDR3 DNA reads as TGTGCCAGCAGTTCCCGGGAGCCCCAGCATTTT. Amino acids: CASSSREPQHF.

The chain carries TRBV5-1 and TRBJ2-1, with 9 bases that match TRBD2. CDR1 and CDR2 from the germline V gene are SGHRS and YFSETQ. The CDR3 has 14 amino acids. V dropped 4 bases and J dropped 8; count of bases not matched to a gene: 7. The CDR3 DNA follows: TGCGCCAGCAGCGTAGCGGGAGAAGGTCATGAGCAGTTCTTC. Translation: CASSVAGEGHEQFF.

This chain connects TRBV18 to TRBJ2-7; weak D call: TRBD2 (6 bases). Trimming cost V 2 bases and J 6 bases, with 17 bases left between them. Germline V gene sequence: CDR1 KGHSH, CDR2 LQKENI. The CDR3 has 15 residues. The CDR3 loop reads CASSPSQGAGGEQYF. As DNA, the CDR3 is TGTGCCAGCTCACCATCCCAGGGCGCCGGGGGCGAGCAGTACTTC.

The V and J genes are TRBV2 and TRBJ1-2; 9 nucleotides match TRBD1. Germline loops: CDR1 SNHLY, CDR2 FYNNEI. Losses at the gene ends were 0 bases for V and 7 bases for J; bases not matched to a gene: 6. The CDR3 contains 15 residues. The CDR3 bases are TGTGCCAGCAGTGAAGCGGGGACAGGGAGAAGTGGCTACACCTTC. Translating gives CASSEAGTGRSGYTF.

The CDR3 DNA follows: TGTGCCAGCAGGTTTCTCTTATATGGCTACACCTTC. Protein product: CASRFLLYGYTF. The chain joins TRBV28 to TRBJ1-2; no reliable D call. Trimming shortened V by 6 bases and J by 5 bases, and 10 bases separated the two germline ends. Germline loops: CDR1 MDHEN, CDR2 SYDVKM. CDR3 length equals 12 residues.

The chain is built from TRBV28 and TRBJ2-6; D gene ambiguous. The CDR3 contains 14 residues. V was shortened by 8 bases and J by 1 base, with 9 bases between the two germline ends. Germline lookup yields CDR1 MDHEN and CDR2 SYDVKM. As DNA, the CDR3 is TGTGCCAGCCGCGATCAATCTGGGGCCAACGTCCTGACTTTC. This translates into CASRDQSGANVLTF.

Concerning this clone: At the DNA level, this CDR3 is encoded by other sequences in the same sample as well. This sequence joins TRBV18 and TRBJ2-7; the D gene is possibly TRBD1 (5 bases). The CDR3 loop spans 12 amino acids. V lost 6 bases, J lost 3 bases, and 9 bases lay in between. CDR1 and CDR2 from the germline V gene are KGHSH and LQKENI. The CDR3 region is CASSRDSYEQYF. In DNA, the CDR3 is TGTGCCAGCTCTCGCGACAGCTACGAGCAGTACTTC.

The CDR3 DNA is TGTGCCTCCGGAGGTTCCTACGAGCAGTACTTC. Translated: CASGGSYEQYF. The chain carries TRBV10-3 and TRBJ2-7, with D possibly matching TRBD2 (5 bases). CDR1 is ENHRY, CDR2 SYGVKD, per germline. The CDR3 runs to 11 residues. V was trimmed by 11 bases and J by 1 base, leaving 9 bases between them.

The rearrangement links TRBV3-1 (or the pseudogene TRBV3-2) to TRBJ2-7; tentatively, D is TRBD2 (5 bases). V lost 4 bases and J lost 5, with 18 bases in between. The CDR3 extends over 15 amino acids. Germline lookup yields CDR1 LGHDT and CDR2 YNNKEL (reference sequence). The CDR3 DNA follows: TGTGCCAGCAGCCGCTCTGACTATAGCCACGACGAGCAGTACTTC. This codes for CASSRSDYSHDEQYF.

The chain joins TRBV28 to TRBJ1-2, with D hard to call. With 5 bases removed from V and 8 bases from J, the gap between germline ends came to 15 bases. CDR3 size: 13 residues. Germline lookup yields CDR1 MDHEN and CDR2 SYDVKM. The CDR3 loop is CASSHRGGYGYTF. CDR3 sequence (DNA): TGTGCCAGCAGTCACCGAGGAGGGTACGGCTACACCTTC.

The gene calls are TRBV15 and TRBJ1-1, with D perhaps matching TRBD1 (5 bases). Germline-derived CDR1 and CDR2 are LNHNV and YYDKDF (reference sequence). This CDR3 spans 12 amino acids. V was trimmed by 5 bases and J by 10 bases, leaving 14 bases between them. CDR3 protein: CATSEVGVVAFF. CDR3 in DNA: TGTGCCACCAGCGAGGTAGGGGTGGTAGCTTTCTTT.

V gene TRBV5-6 combines with J gene TRBJ1-5; D is undetermined. The germline CDR1 and CDR2 sequences are SGHDT and YYEEEE. CDR3 length: 14 amino acids. The V gene lost 1 base and the J gene lost 3 bases, with 8 bases spanning the gap. CDR3 DNA sequence: TGTGCCAGCAGCTTGTTTAACTACAATCAGCCCCAGCATTTT. Translation: CASSLFNYNQPQHF.

The V gene is TRBV5-1, the J gene TRBJ2-1; 13 bases agree with TRBD2. The CDR3 sequence is 15 residues long. V trimming: 4 bases; J trimming: 8 bases; junction bases outside the gene matches: 6. Germline loops: CDR1 SGHRS, CDR2 YFSETQ. In DNA, the CDR3 is TGCGCCAGCAGCCCAGGACTAGCGGGAGTTGATGAGCAGTTCTTC. Its translation: CASSPGLAGVDEQFF.

This chain uses TRBV5-1 with TRBJ2-1; possible D gene TRBD1, 5 bases. This CDR3 has 14 amino acids. The V end was cut by 4 bases, the J end by 8 bases, with 16 bases between. Germline V gene data show CDR1 as SGHRS and CDR2 as YFSETQ. The CDR3, as DNA: TGCGCCAGCAGCGCGCATCAGGGTAGGGATGAGCAGTTCTTC. It yields the protein CASSAHQGRDEQFF.

This chain connects TRBV12-3 or TRBV12-4 to TRBJ2-1; D ambiguous. Between the trimmed V and J ends, which lost 5 bases and 10 bases, there was a span of 15 bases. This CDR3 is built from 13 residues. CDR3 bases: TGTGCCAGCAGTCCCCGGATCCGACTGGAGCAGTTCTTC. It yields the protein CASSPRIRLEQFF.

The rearrangement uses TRBV6-5 and TRBJ1-2; the D gene is possibly TRBD1 (5 bases). CDR1 MNHEY and CDR2 SVGAGI come from the germline V gene. V lost 5 bases and J lost 4, with 14 bases in between. The CDR3 loop spans 14 amino acids. CDR3: CASSRKGDPYGYTF. CDR3 coding DNA: TGTGCCAGCAGTCGGAAAGGGGATCCCTATGGCTACACCTTC.

The J gene is TRBJ2-7, the V gene TRBV29-1; no definite D call. Germline loops: CDR1 SQVTM, CDR2 ANQGSEA. This CDR3 has 12 residues. V shed 4 bases and J shed 3 bases, with 10 bases lying between them. This CDR3 reads CSVVEQIYEQYF. In DNA form, the CDR3 reads TGCAGCGTTGTCGAACAGATCTACGAGCAGTACTTC.

This clone was detected once. The V and J genes are TRBV7-9 and TRBJ2-1; 7 bases are shared with TRBD1. Germline V gene lookup returns CDR1 SEHNR and CDR2 FQNEAQ (reference sequence). CDR3 length: 15 amino acids. V lost 4 bases to trimming and J lost 0 bases; unmatched junction nucleotides: 3. The CDR3 DNA is TGTGCCAGCAGCTCCTACAGGGGCTCCTACAATGAGCAGTTCTTC. This translates into CASSSYRGSYNEQFF. Full variable domain (outside the CDR3, taken from reference TRBV7-9 and TRBJ2-1): DTGVSQNPRHKITKRGQNVTFRCDPISEHNRLYWYRQTLGQGPEFLTYFQNEAQLEKSRLLSDRFSAERPKGSFSTLEIQRTEQGDSAMYLCASSSYRGSYNEQFFGPGTRLTVL.

The rearrangement uses TRBV12-3 or TRBV12-4 and TRBJ1-1; unclear D gene. Trimming pared 1 base from V and 1 base from J, leaving 4 bases between. The CDR3 length is 13 residues. The CDR3 region is CASSLGGNTEAFF. The CDR3 nucleotides read TGTGCCAGCAGTTTAGGCGGGAACACTGAAGCTTTCTTT.

J is TRBJ2-1 and V is TRBV4-1, with a tentative D call TRBD2 (6 bases). The CDR3 totals 15 residues. In germline, CDR1 is MGHRA, CDR2 YSYEKL. With 1 base removed from V and 6 bases from J, the gap between germline ends came to 13 bases. The CDR3 protein is CASSQVARDGNEQFF. The CDR3 region has the DNA TGCGCCAGCAGCCAAGTAGCGCGGGACGGCAATGAGCAGTTCTTC.

The V call is TRBV7-2, the J call TRBJ2-4; no firm D call. The CDR3 spans 17 residues. Germline V gives CDR1 SGHTA, CDR2 FQGNSA. Trimming removed 1 base at V and 0 bases at J, with 13 bases between. This CDR3 reads CASSLGTENLAKNIQYF. DNA of the CDR3: TGTGCCAGCAGCTTAGGAACGGAGAATTTAGCCAAAAACATTCAGTACTTC.

The rearrangement links TRBV28 to TRBJ1-2, with D perhaps matching TRBD1 (6 bases). Looked up from germline, CDR1 is MDHEN and CDR2 is SYDVKM. Between the trimmed V and J ends, which lost 8 bases and 1 base, there was a span of 11 bases. The CDR3 extends over 13 amino acids. CDR3 nucleotide sequence: TGTGCCAGCGACCAGGGGAATAACTATGGCTACACCTTC. It encodes CASDQGNNYGYTF.

The chain employs TRBV4-2 and TRBJ2-1, with 10 bases lining up with TRBD2. Germline V lookup: CDR1 LGHNA, CDR2 YNFKEQ. This CDR3 is built from 19 residues. V lost 0 bases and J lost 6; bases outside the gene matches: 14. The CDR3 spells CASSQDTPPLAGAANEQFF. The CDR3, as DNA: TGTGCCAGCAGCCAAGATACCCCCCCCCTAGCGGGAGCTGCCAATGAGCAGTTCTTC.

This chain uses TRBV4-2 with TRBJ2-5; 8 positions match TRBD1. Germline V lookup: CDR1 LGHNA, CDR2 YNFKEQ. This CDR3 has 19 residues. Trimming took 0 bases from V and 2 from J; bases not matched to a gene: 14. In nucleotides, the CDR3 is TGTGCCAGCAGCCAAGATTATGGGCAGGGGGCAGGCCTGCAAGAGACCCAGTACTTC. Amino acids: CASSQDYGQGAGLQETQYF.

The chain combines TRBV15 with TRBJ2-3, with 11 nucleotides matching TRBD2. The V segment lost 3 bases and the J segment 8 bases; nucleotides outside the gene matches: 4. The CDR3 is made up of 14 amino acids. Looked up from germline, CDR1 is LNHNV and CDR2 is YYDKDF (reference sequence). CDR3 loop: CATSRGGTSGTQYF. Written as DNA, the CDR3 is TGTGCCACCAGCAGGGGGGGGACTAGCGGTACGCAGTATTTT.